The 27 T cell receptor beta chains given below trace back to one sample, sequenced in a study of neurological immune-mediated disorders. Each CDR3 protein is one row after TCRdb ran MiXCR on the 5' RACE reads. The table records under 85,000 distinct CDR3 sequences, roughly 15% of them present only once. Sequenced sample: PBMCs. The receptors originated from a woman in her fifties or sixties in good health.

Points on this clonotype: Being one base from a much bigger clone, this may be a read error. The chain has TRBV20-1 and TRBJ2-3; 9 nucleotides align to TRBD2. CDR1 and CDR2 (germline): DFQATT, SNEGSKA (reference sequence). The CDR3 runs to 18 residues. In DNA, the CDR3 is TGCAGTGCTAGAGATCCGGCGGGAGGGCCTTTTGGCACAGTTACGCAGTATTTT. Protein sequence: CSARDPAGGPFGTVTQYF.

This clonotype was found many times. The V call is TRBV5-1, the J call TRBJ2-7, with 11 bases aligning to TRBD2. The CDR3 extends over 18 amino acids. V lost 0 bases and J lost 1; bases outside the gene matches: 9. CDR1 and CDR2 from the germline V gene are SGHRS and YFSETQ. The CDR3 DNA follows: TGCGCCAGCAGCTTGGCTCCCCTAGCGGGAGGCCCTTCCTACGAGCAGTACTTC. It specifies CASSLAPLAGGPSYEQYF. The complete variable domain, with remaining parts taken from reference TRBV5-1 and TRBJ2-7, reads KAGVTQTPRYLIKTRGQQVTLSCSPISGHRSVSWYQQTPGQGLQFLFEYFSETQRNKGNFPGRFSGRQFSNSRSEMNVSTLELGDSALYLCASSLAPLAGGPSYEQYFGPGTRLTVT.

The table lists this clonotype with many counts. The chain combines TRBV28 with TRBJ1-4, with 9 nucleotides matching TRBD1. This CDR3 is built from 15 residues. The germline gives CDR1 MDHEN, CDR2 SYDVKM. The V and J ends lost 5 bases and 3 bases, in that order; junction bases with no gene match: 4. The CDR3 coding sequence is TGTGCCAGCAGTGAACAGGGGGCGTCTAATGAAAAACTGTTTTTT. Translated: CASSEQGASNEKLFF.

The chain couples TRBV5-1 to TRBJ1-2; D gene ambiguous. This CDR3 has 11 residues. The germline CDR1 and CDR2 sequences are SGHRS and YFSETQ. V dropped 7 bases and J dropped 6 bases, with 10 bases sitting between them. The CDR3 region has the DNA TGCGCCAGCGGGGAGCAGGATGGCTACACCTTC. Protein sequence: CASGEQDGYTF.

The V and J genes are TRBV5-6 and TRBJ2-4; unclear D gene. CDR1 SGHDT and CDR2 YYEEEE come from the germline V gene. V was cut by 1 base and J by 7 bases, with 12 bases left in between. The CDR3 has 14 residues. Here the CDR3 DNA reads TGTGCCAGCAGCTTGAGTCAGACAATCAACATTCAGTACTTC. It is translated as CASSLSQTINIQYF.

Ten or more counts support this clonotype. The chain employs TRBV3-1 and TRBJ1-2; 10 nucleotides match TRBD1. From germline, CDR1 is LGHDT and CDR2 YNNKEL (reference sequence). The CDR3 is 14 amino acids. V shed 6 bases and J 6 bases; nucleotides not matched to a gene: 7. This CDR3 reads CASRPGQGYDGYTF. For the CDR3, the DNA is TGTGCCAGCAGACCGGGACAGGGGTATGATGGCTACACCTTC.

This clonotype was seen repeatedly, ten times or more. The rearrangement joins TRBV5-1 to TRBJ2-1; D gene unclear. The CDR3 covers 11 residues. V was trimmed by 6 bases and J by 6 bases, leaving 7 bases between them. The germline gives CDR1 SGHRS, CDR2 YFSETQ. The CDR3 DNA follows: TGCGCCAGCACCCTGGGCAATGAGCAGTTCTTC. It is translated as CASTLGNEQFF.

There are many counts of this clonotype. The V call is TRBV12-3 or TRBV12-4, the J call TRBJ2-1; 10 nucleotides match TRBD1. The V and J ends lost 8 bases and 5 bases, in that order; junction bases with no gene match: 3. The CDR3 runs 13 residues. The CDR3 DNA sequence: TGTGCCAGCTGGGGACAGGGGCACAATGAGCAGTTCTTC. Its translation: CASWGQGHNEQFF.

V and J are TRBV19 and TRBJ2-5; D possibly matches TRBD1 or TRBD2 (7 bases each). Germline-derived CDR1 and CDR2 are LNHDA and SQIVND (reference sequence). V lost 10 bases and J 2 bases, leaving 20 bases between the germline ends. This CDR3 spans 15 amino acids. The CDR3 coding sequence is TGTGCCACCACCAGGGGGGGGGACCCTCAAGAGACCCAGTACTTC. The encoded protein is CATTRGGDPQETQYF.

The chain links TRBV3-1 to TRBJ2-2; no definite D call. V was pared by 0 bases and J by 2 bases, with 25 bases between. The CDR3 covers 21 residues. Germline lookup yields CDR1 LGHDT and CDR2 YNNKEL (reference sequence). The CDR3 reads CASSQEMRVKSRFINTGELFF. CDR3 in DNA: TGTGCCAGCAGCCAAGAAATGAGAGTAAAATCCCGTTTCATAAACACCGGGGAGCTGTTTTTT.

This clonotype appeared many times. This chain joins TRBV20-1 and TRBJ2-2; weak D call: TRBD2 (5 bases). Trimming pared 5 bases from V and 5 bases from J, leaving 15 bases between. This CDR3 region has 14 residues. Germline V gives CDR1 DFQATT, CDR2 SNEGSKA (reference sequence). In DNA form, the CDR3 reads TGCAGTGCTGTCGCCTACAGAGGGACCGGGGAGCTGTTTTTT. Its protein is CSAVAYRGTGELFF.

This clonotype was seen at least ten times. The chain has TRBV15 and TRBJ2-3; 7 positions agree with TRBD1. The CDR3 covers 14 residues. Germline values: CDR1 LNHNV, CDR2 YYDKDF (reference sequence). J was trimmed by 4 bases and V by 7 bases; bases with no gene match: 8. CDR3: CATTSGQLADTQYF. In nucleotides, the CDR3 is TGTGCCACCACCTCGGGACAGCTGGCAGATACGCAGTATTTT.

This clonotype was observed a handful of times. The chain couples TRBV10-3 to TRBJ1-3, with unresolved D. Trimming shortened V by 10 bases and J by 1 base, and 14 bases separated the two germline ends. The CDR3 spans 14 residues. Looked up from germline, CDR1 is ENHRY and CDR2 is SYGVKD. The CDR3 DNA follows: TGTGCCAACACCGCAGGAGGGTCTGGAAACACCATATATTTT. Residues: CANTAGGSGNTIYF.

With regard to this clonotype: A much larger clone lies one base from this, so it may be a read error. J is TRBJ2-1 and V is TRBV5-4, with D tentatively TRBD1 (5 bases). Germline V gene sequence: CDR1 SGHNT, CDR2 YYREEE (reference sequence). This CDR3 contains 16 residues. The CDR3 reads CASSLDSLGLYNELFF. The CDR3 DNA sequence: TGTGCCAGCAGCTTAGACAGCCTCGGCTTATACAATGAGCTGTTCTTC.

This clonotype came up many times. The chain links TRBV3-1 to TRBJ1-1, with D perhaps matching TRBD1 (6 bases). The CDR3 is 14 residues long. Trimming left V 7 bases short and J 11 bases short, with 23 bases between. Germline CDR1 LGHDT, CDR2 YNNKEL (reference sequence). CDR3 loop: CASKKDGGASRAFF. The CDR3 bases are TGTGCCAGCAAGAAGGACGGGGGCGCTTCACGCGCTTTCTTT.

A few counts support this clonotype. The chain carries TRBV3-1 and TRBJ2-7, with TRBD1 matching over 11 bases. CDR1 LGHDT and CDR2 YNNKEL come from the germline V gene (reference sequence). V shed 6 bases, J shed 1 base, and the junction held 8 bases outside the gene matches. The CDR3 is 16 residues long. The chain's CDR3 is CASSQPRDRGSYEQYF. The CDR3 coding sequence is TGTGCCAGCAGTCAACCCAGGGACAGGGGGTCCTACGAGCAGTACTTC.

Ten or more counts support this clonotype. V gene TRBV7-9 combines with J gene TRBJ1-1; D is perhaps TRBD1 (5 bases). The CDR3 has 14 amino acids. In germline, CDR1 is SEHNR, CDR2 FQNEAQ (reference sequence). The ends were cut back, 5 bases at V and 4 bases at J, with 14 bases in the middle. CDR3: CASSIMGTVTEAFF. The CDR3 DNA reads as TGTGCCAGCAGCATCATGGGGACCGTCACTGAAGCTTTCTTT.

At least ten counts were recorded for this clonotype. The chain has TRBV5-1 and TRBJ2-4, with D possibly matching TRBD1 (7 bases). Germline lookup yields CDR1 SGHRS and CDR2 YFSETQ. The CDR3 is 14 residues long. Trimming stripped 6 bases from V and 3 bases from J, with 13 bases between. The CDR3 loop is CASTGDRDKNIQYF. CDR3 nucleotides: TGCGCCAGCACGGGAGACAGGGACAAAAACATTCAGTACTTC.

For this clonotype: Possible read error: a much larger clone is one base away. The chain joins TRBV7-2 to TRBJ2-1; TRBD1 matches at 10 bases. CDR3 size: 15 residues. Germline V gene sequence: CDR1 SGHTA, CDR2 FQGNSA. In DNA, the CDR3 is TGTGTCAGCAGCTTAGGGGGGACAGGGGTCAATGAGCAGTTCTTC. Translated, it gives CVSSLGGTGVNEQFF. Full variable domain (remainder filled in from reference TRBV7-2 and TRBJ2-1): GAGVSQSPSNKVTEKGKDVELRCDPISGHTALYWYRQSLGQGLEFLIYFQGNSAPDKSGLPSDRFSAERTGGSVSTLTIQRTQQEDSAVYLCVSSLGGTGVNEQFFGPGTRLTVL.

This clonotype occurred many times. The rearrangement joins TRBV5-1 to TRBJ1-1; TRBD1 might be the D (5 bases). V lost 2 bases, J lost 4 bases, and 9 bases lay in between. Germline CDR1 and CDR2: SGHRS and YFSETQ. The CDR3 length is 13 residues. In nucleotides, the CDR3 is TGCGCCAGCAGCTTCGGGGGTTTCACTGAAGCTTTCTTT. As protein: CASSFGGFTEAFF.

This clonotype was seen ten or more times. The genes are TRBV7-2 and TRBJ2-7; TRBD2 aligns across 9 bases. The CDR3 spans 17 residues. The junction had 9 bases not matched to a gene; V was cut back by 2 bases and J by 1 base. Germline CDR1 and CDR2: SGHTA and FQGNSA. The DNA for the CDR3 is TGTGCCAGCAGCTTAATGGGGCTAGCGGGGAATTCCTACGAGCAGTACTTC. Its protein is CASSLMGLAGNSYEQYF.

This clonotype was found many times. The chain couples TRBV28 to TRBJ1-6; D is uncertain. The CDR3 is 12 amino acids. The germline V and J ends were trimmed by 6 bases and 9 bases, with 9 bases remaining between them. Germline V gives CDR1 MDHEN, CDR2 SYDVKM. The CDR3: CASRDVGSPLHF. The CDR3 DNA sequence: TGTGCCAGCAGAGATGTGGGTTCACCCCTCCACTTT. The variable domain in full, completed from reference TRBV28 and TRBJ1-6, reads DVKVTQSSRYLVKRTGEKVFLECVQDMDHENMFWYRQDPGLGLRLIYFSYDVKMKEKGDIPEGYSVSREKKERFSLILESASTNQTSMYLCASRDVGSPLHFGNGTRLTVT.

The chain uses TRBV20-1 and TRBJ2-1; maybe TRBD1 (9 bases). V was trimmed by 6 bases and J by 4 bases, leaving 28 bases between them. The CDR3 has 18 residues. Germline V lookup: CDR1 DFQATT, CDR2 SNEGSKA (reference sequence). The CDR3 DNA reads as TGCAGTGCAACCGGGACAGGGTCTGCGGGGGGTCCTTACAATGAGCAGTTCTTC. This sequence encodes CSATGTGSAGGPYNEQFF.

This clonotype came up a few times. The chain uses TRBV5-5 and TRBJ1-5; D remains unclear. The CDR3 is 16 residues long. Germline loops: CDR1 SGHKS, CDR2 YYEKEE (reference sequence). V gave up 3 bases and J gave up 0 bases, with 13 bases separating them. CDR3 loop: CASSSQPGASNQPQHF. As DNA, the CDR3 is TGTGCCAGCAGCTCACAACCGGGAGCTAGCAATCAGCCCCAGCATTTT.

The chain is built from TRBV19 and TRBJ2-6; no definite D call. The CDR3 runs 17 residues. Germline CDR1 reads LNHDA; CDR2 reads SQIVND (reference sequence). Trimming removed 4 bases at V and 1 base at J, with 14 bases between. DNA for the CDR3: TGTGCCAGTAGTACTTGGACCTCTCGGTCTGGGGCCAACGTCCTGACTTTC. It yields the protein CASSTWTSRSGANVLTF. The full variable domain, rest sourced from reference TRBV19 and TRBJ2-6, is DGGITQSPKYLFRKEGQNVTLSCEQNLNHDAMYWYRQDPGQGLRLIYYSQIVNDFQKGDIAEGYSVSREKKESFPLTVTSAQKNPTAFYLCASSTWTSRSGANVLTFGAGSRLTVL.

This clonotype was recorded only once. The rearrangement joins TRBV7-8 to TRBJ1-1; D is ambiguous. CDR3 length equals 14 residues. Trimming removed 7 bases from V and 2 bases from J, with 14 bases in between. From germline, CDR1 is SGHVS and CDR2 FQNEAQ. The CDR3: CASNLVGSNTEAFF. The CDR3 nucleotides are TGTGCCAGCAACTTGGTGGGGAGTAACACTGAAGCTTTCTTT. Combining the CDR3 with reference TRBV7-8 and TRBJ1-1 gives the whole variable domain GAGVSQSPRYKVAKRGQDVALRCDPISGHVSLFWYQQALGQGPEFLTYFQNEAQLDKSGLPSDRFFAERPEGSVSTLKIQRTQQEDSAVYLCASNLVGSNTEAFFGQGTRLTVV.

This clonotype was observed many times. This chain joins TRBV28 and TRBJ1-1; the D is unclear. The CDR3 has 13 residues. V dropped 2 bases and J dropped 6 bases, with 10 bases sitting between them. CDR1 and CDR2 from the germline V gene are MDHEN and SYDVKM. This CDR3 is CASSLPGVAEAFF. The CDR3, as DNA: TGTGCCAGCAGTTTACCCGGGGTGGCTGAAGCTTTCTTT.